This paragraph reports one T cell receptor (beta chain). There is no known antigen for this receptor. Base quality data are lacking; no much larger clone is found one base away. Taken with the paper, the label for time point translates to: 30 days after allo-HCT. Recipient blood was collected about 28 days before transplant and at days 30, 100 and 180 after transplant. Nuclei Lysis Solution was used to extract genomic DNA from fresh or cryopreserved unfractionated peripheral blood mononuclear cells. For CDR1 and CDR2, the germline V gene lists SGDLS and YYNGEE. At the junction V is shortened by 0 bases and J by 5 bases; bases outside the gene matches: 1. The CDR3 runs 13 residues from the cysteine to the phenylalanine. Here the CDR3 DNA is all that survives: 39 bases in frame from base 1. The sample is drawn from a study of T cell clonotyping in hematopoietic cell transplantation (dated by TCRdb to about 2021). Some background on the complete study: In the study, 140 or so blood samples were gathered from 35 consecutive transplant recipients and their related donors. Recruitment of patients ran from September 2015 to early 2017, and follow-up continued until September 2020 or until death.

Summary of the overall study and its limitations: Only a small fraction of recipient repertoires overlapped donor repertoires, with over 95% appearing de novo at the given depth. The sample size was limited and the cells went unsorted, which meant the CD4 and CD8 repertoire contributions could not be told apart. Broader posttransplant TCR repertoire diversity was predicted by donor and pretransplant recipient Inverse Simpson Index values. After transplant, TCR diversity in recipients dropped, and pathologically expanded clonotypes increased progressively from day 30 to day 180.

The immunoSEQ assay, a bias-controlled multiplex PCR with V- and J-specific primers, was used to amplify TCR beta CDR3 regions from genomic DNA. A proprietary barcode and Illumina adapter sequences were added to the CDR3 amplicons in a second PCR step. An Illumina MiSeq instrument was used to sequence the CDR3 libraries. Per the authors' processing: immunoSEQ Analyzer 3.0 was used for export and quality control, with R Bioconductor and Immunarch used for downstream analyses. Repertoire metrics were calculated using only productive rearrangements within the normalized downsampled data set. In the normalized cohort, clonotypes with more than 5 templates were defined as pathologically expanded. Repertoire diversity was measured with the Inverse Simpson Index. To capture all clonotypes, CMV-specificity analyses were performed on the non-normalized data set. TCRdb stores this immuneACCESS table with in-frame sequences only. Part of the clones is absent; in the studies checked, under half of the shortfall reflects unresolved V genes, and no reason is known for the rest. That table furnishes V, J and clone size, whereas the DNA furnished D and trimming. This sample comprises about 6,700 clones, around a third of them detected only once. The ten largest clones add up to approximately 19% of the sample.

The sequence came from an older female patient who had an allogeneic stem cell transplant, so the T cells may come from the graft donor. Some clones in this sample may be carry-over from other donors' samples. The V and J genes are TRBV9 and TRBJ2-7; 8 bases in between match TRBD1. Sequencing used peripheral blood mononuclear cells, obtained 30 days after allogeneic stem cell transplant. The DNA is TGTGCCAGCAGCGTAGCAGGGGGCGACGAGCAGTACTTC. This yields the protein CASSVAGGDEQYF. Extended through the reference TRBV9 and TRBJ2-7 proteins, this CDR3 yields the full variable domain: DSGVTQTPKHLITATGQRVTLRCSPRSGDLSVYWYQQSLDQGLQFLIQYYNGEERAKGNILERFSAQQFPDLHSELNLSSLELGDSALYFCASSVAGGDEQYFGPGTRLTVT.